Each of the 29 T cell receptor beta chains below was sequenced from the same sample in a study of shared clonotypes between healthy human individuals (dated by TCRdb to 2020 to 2021). The protocol used for the library was the immunoSEQ multiplex PCR assay. TCRdb provides this immuneACCESS table in a form limited to in-frame rearrangements. Some clones are lacking; in checked studies, under half of them reflect an unresolved V gene, and why the rest are absent is not known. The sample table shows about 1 million clones, and 65% to 75% are seen once. 1.5% of the sample is taken by the ten largest. Sequenced: memory CD4+ T cells sorted from blood. The cell subset or site label corresponds to: CD45RA-negative fraction. All receptors derive from a man younger than 35 in good health.

The chain links TRBV5-6 to TRBJ2-7; 9 nucleotides agree with TRBD1. V shed 4 bases, J shed 5 bases, and the junction held 10 bases outside the gene matches. The CDR3 consists of 15 residues. Germline values: CDR1 SGHDT, CDR2 YYEEEE. The CDR3, as DNA: TGTGCCAGCAGCAAAATGGGACAGGGTGGCCACGAGCAGTACTTC. Protein sequence: CASSKMGQGGHEQYF.

In nucleotides, the CDR3 is TGTGCCAGCAGCCGCGGGACACCTGGGGTAGCCACTGAAGCTTTCTTT. Translated: CASSRGTPGVATEAFF. V gene TRBV27 combines with J gene TRBJ1-1; perhaps TRBD1 as D (6 bases). This CDR3 region has 16 residues. Germline V CDR1 and CDR2: MNHEY, SMNVEV (reference sequence). The V end lost 6 bases, the J end lost 4 bases, and 21 bases lay between the germline ends.

In this sample, this clone turned up a few times. The rearrangement uses TRBV7-2 and TRBJ2-7; TRBD1 aligns across 10 bases. CDR3 length equals 15 residues. Per the germline V gene, CDR1 is SGHTA and CDR2 is FQGNSA. The J segment lost 2 bases and the V segment lost 6 bases, leaving 7 bases of the junction unmatched. The CDR3 reads CASRKTGGSTYEQYF. For the CDR3, the DNA is TGTGCCAGCAGAAAGACAGGGGGCAGCACCTACGAGCAGTACTTC. Filled out from reference TRBV7-2 and TRBJ2-7, the complete variable domain reads GAGVSQSPSNKVTEKGKDVELRCDPISGHTALYWYRQSLGQGLEFLIYFQGNSAPDKSGLPSDRFSAERTGGSVSTLTIQRTQQEDSAVYLCASRKTGGSTYEQYFGPGTRLTVT.

The J gene is TRBJ1-6, the V gene TRBV2; D unresolved. V was cut by 7 bases and J by 10 bases, with 11 bases left in between. The CDR3 consists of 12 residues. Germline loops: CDR1 SNHLY, CDR2 FYNNEI. The CDR3, as DNA: TGTGCCAGCACTCAATTAGAATCACCCCTCCACTTT. It is translated as CASTQLESPLHF.

The chain joins TRBV27 to TRBJ1-6; weak D call: TRBD1 (6 bases). Germline CDR1 is MNHEY and CDR2 is SMNVEV (reference sequence). Deletions cut 5 bases from V and 2 bases from J, with 10 bases between. This CDR3 region has 15 residues. The CDR3, as DNA: TGTGCCAGCAGTCCTGGGGGCACCTATAATTCACCCCTCCACTTT. Encoded protein: CASSPGGTYNSPLHF.

This clone appeared once. V usage is TRBV11-2 and J usage is TRBJ2-5; 9 nucleotides agree with TRBD2. CDR3 length: 17 residues. Germline CDR1 reads SGHAT; CDR2 reads FQNNGV. The V segment lost 1 base and the J segment 5 bases; nucleotides outside the gene matches: 11. The CDR3 protein is CASSLVGVAGAHETQYF. In nucleotides, the CDR3 is TGTGCCAGCAGCTTAGTGGGGGTAGCGGGAGCGCACGAGACCCAGTACTTC.

This clone occurred once. This chain links TRBV5-1 with TRBJ2-2; a possible D gene is TRBD1 (5 bases). Trimming took off 4 bases at V and 0 bases at J, with 13 bases between the two ends. The CDR3 runs 16 residues. The germline V gene has CDR1 SGHRS and CDR2 YFSETQ. The CDR3, as DNA: TGCGCCAGCAGCCCCCGACAGAACGCGAACACCGGGGAGCTGTTTTTT. Translating it yields CASSPRQNANTGELFF.

J is TRBJ2-2 and V is TRBV7-2, with 7 bases matching TRBD2. The germline V gene has CDR1 SGHTA and CDR2 FQGNSA. Trimming removed 1 base from V and 1 base from J; junction bases left unmatched: 3. This CDR3 is 16 amino acids long. The CDR3 is CASSLGQRENTGELFF. The CDR3 DNA reads as TGTGCCAGCAGCTTAGGCCAGCGGGAGAACACCGGGGAGCTGTTTTTT.

About this clone: Other DNA variants within this sample encode the same CDR3. The V call is TRBV5-1, the J call TRBJ2-3; D gene ambiguous. This CDR3 spans 15 amino acids. The germline V gene has CDR1 SGHRS and CDR2 YFSETQ. V was clipped by 1 base and J by 0 bases, with 9 bases between them. CDR3 DNA: TGCGCCAGCAGCTTGTCGCGGCCTAGCACAGATACGCAGTATTTT. Amino acid sequence: CASSLSRPSTDTQYF.

This chain links TRBV7-2 with TRBJ1-1, with D maybe TRBD1 (6 bases). The CDR3 loop spans 15 amino acids. Germline CDR1 SGHTA, CDR2 FQGNSA. Between the trimmed V and J ends, which lost 7 bases and 4 bases, there was a span of 19 bases. CDR3 coding DNA: TGTGCCAGCATCCTTAGAGGGGGGCGTGTCACTGAAGCTTTCTTT. The encoded protein is CASILRGGRVTEAFF.

This chain joins TRBV4-3 and TRBJ2-7; 7 bases line up with TRBD1. Germline V gene data show CDR1 as LGHNA and CDR2 as YSLEER. The length of the CDR3 is 16 residues. After removal of 2 bases from V and 3 bases from J, the junction contained 10 bases not matched to a gene. CDR3 loop: CASSQLRQGGIYEQYF. In nucleotides, the CDR3 is TGCGCCAGCAGCCAACTTAGACAGGGCGGTATCTACGAGCAGTACTTC.

The rearrangement joins TRBV2 to TRBJ2-3, with TRBD2 identical over 7 bases. The ends lost 2 bases at V and 5 bases at J; junction bases unmatched: 7. The CDR3 runs 15 residues. Looked up from germline, CDR1 is SNHLY and CDR2 is FYNNEI. CDR3 DNA: TGTGCCAGCAGTGAAACGCGGGAGCGGAGAGATACGCAGTATTTT. Translated, it gives CASSETRERRDTQYF.

This chain joins TRBV5-1 and TRBJ2-3, with 7 bases matching TRBD1. Germline CDR1 SGHRS, CDR2 YFSETQ. The CDR3 contains 16 residues. V lost 2 bases and J lost 4; bases outside the gene matches: 10. The CDR3 region has the DNA TGCGCCAGCAGCTTTCAGGGGGTGGAGTTCGCAGATACGCAGTATTTT. It specifies CASSFQGVEFADTQYF.

Only one count was recorded for this clone. This rearrangement joins TRBV7-2 to TRBJ1-2; the match to TRBD1 covers 8 bases. Trimming at V came to 2 bases and at J to 4 bases, leaving 9 bases not matched to a gene. Germline CDR1 SGHTA, CDR2 FQGNSA. The CDR3 sequence is 16 residues long. The CDR3 nucleotides are TGTGCCAGCAGCTTAAACGGCCAGGGGGCGAGCTATGGCTACACCTTC. Translated: CASSLNGQGASYGYTF.

This chain connects TRBV5-1 to TRBJ2-3; 11 nucleotides match TRBD2. CDR1 is SGHRS, CDR2 YFSETQ, per germline. The J segment lost 4 bases and the V segment lost 5 bases, leaving 6 bases of the junction unmatched. The CDR3 spans 15 residues. CDR3 sequence (DNA): TGCGCCAGCAGTAGGGCTAGCGGGAGGTCAGATACGCAGTATTTT. Residues: CASSRASGRSDTQYF.

Points on this clone: This CDR3 is also generated by other DNA sequences in the sample. The rearrangement uses TRBV7-2 and TRBJ1-1, with a possible D match to TRBD1 (6 bases). The length of the CDR3 is 14 residues. V shed 4 bases and J shed 1 base, with 10 bases lying between them. Germline CDR1 reads SGHTA; CDR2 reads FQGNSA. This CDR3 is CASSSEQGNTEAFF. The DNA for the CDR3 is TGTGCCAGCAGCTCAGAACAGGGGAACACTGAAGCTTTCTTT.

This clone was observed a few times. The V call is TRBV28, the J call TRBJ2-3; 10 positions match TRBD2. V shed 5 bases and J 9 bases; nucleotides not matched to a gene: 11. The CDR3 extends over 15 amino acids. CDR1 and CDR2 from the germline V gene are MDHEN and SYDVKM. CDR3: CASSLGTSGVRTQYF. CDR3 in DNA: TGTGCCAGCAGTCTGGGAACTAGCGGGGTAAGGACGCAGTATTTT.

The V call is TRBV5-1, the J call TRBJ1-1; no firm D call. The CDR3 runs to 15 residues. Germline assignment: CDR1 SGHRS and CDR2 YFSETQ. The germline V and J ends were trimmed by 6 bases and 0 bases, with 15 bases remaining between them. CDR3 sequence (DNA): TGCGCCAGCACTCCGTGGACCGAAATGAACACTGAAGCTTTCTTT. This gives the protein CASTPWTEMNTEAFF.

Of note for this clone: This sample also contains other DNA sequences that code for the same CDR3. V and J are TRBV5-1 and TRBJ2-3, with D tentatively TRBD2 (5 bases). V gave up 4 bases and J gave up 0 bases, with 6 bases separating them. This CDR3 is 13 amino acids long. Germline V gene sequence: CDR1 SGHRS, CDR2 YFSETQ. Here the CDR3 reads CASSPGSTDTQYF. In DNA, the CDR3 is TGCGCCAGCAGCCCGGGGAGCACAGATACGCAGTATTTT.

This clone was counted a single time. V is TRBV4-3 and J is TRBJ2-1; 8 nucleotides match TRBD2. V was clipped by 0 bases and J by 0 bases; unmatched bases: 7. This CDR3 comprises 18 residues. The germline CDR1 and CDR2 sequences are LGHNA and YSLEER. This chain's CDR3 is CASSQDELAVASYNEQFF. The CDR3 coding sequence is TGCGCCAGCAGCCAAGATGAACTAGCGGTTGCCTCCTACAATGAGCAGTTCTTC.

The chain links TRBV6-1 to TRBJ1-2; D unclear. Trimming took 7 bases from V and 8 from J, leaving 20 bases between them. The V gene's germline CDR1 is MNHNS and CDR2 SASEGT. CDR3 length: 14 amino acids. This chain's CDR3 is CASTEPTALYGYTF. CDR3 DNA: TGTGCCAGCACCGAACCGACGGCCTTATACGGCTACACCTTC.

V is TRBV5-1 and J is TRBJ1-1; D is possibly TRBD1 (5 bases). The CDR3 runs 14 residues. V was pared by 3 bases and J by 3 bases, with 12 bases between. Germline loops: CDR1 SGHRS, CDR2 YFSETQ. In nucleotides, the CDR3 is TGCGCCAGCAGCTCCCAGGGTCGGCACACTGAAGCTTTCTTT. Translated, it gives CASSSQGRHTEAFF.

The rearrangement links TRBV30 to TRBJ2-7; D might be TRBD2 (6 bases). Trimming took off 5 bases at V and 4 bases at J, with 21 bases between the two ends. This CDR3 contains 15 residues. Germline CDR1 GTSNPN, CDR2 SVGIG (reference sequence). CDR3 residues: CAWGVRDFRAYEQYF. DNA of the CDR3: TGTGCCTGGGGGGTCCGGGACTTCCGAGCATACGAGCAGTACTTC.

The rearrangement links TRBV7-2 to TRBJ2-7; 12 bases fit TRBD2. The CDR3 is made up of 16 amino acids. The germline CDR1 and CDR2 sequences are SGHTA and FQGNSA. With 5 bases clipped from V and 3 bases from J, the junction kept 8 bases outside the gene matches. CDR3 DNA: TGTGCCAGCAGCCCCGGGACTAGCGGGCCGAACTACGAGCAGTACTTC. Amino acid sequence: CASSPGTSGPNYEQYF.

The chain uses TRBV28 and TRBJ1-6; 8 bases are a match to TRBD1. The CDR3 contains 16 residues. The germline V gene has CDR1 MDHEN and CDR2 SYDVKM. J was trimmed by 5 bases and V by 7 bases; bases with no gene match: 10. The CDR3 sequence is CASKGRQGTDNSPLHF. The DNA for the CDR3 is TGTGCCAGCAAAGGGAGACAGGGGACGGATAATTCACCCCTCCACTTT.

The chain links TRBV30 to TRBJ2-5; 11 bases map to TRBD1. The CDR3 runs 13 residues. The V gene end was trimmed by 5 bases and the J gene end by 10 bases; junction bases not matched to a gene: 9. Per germline, CDR1 GTSNPN and CDR2 SVGIG (reference sequence). The CDR3 sequence is CAWEGQGANHQYF. The DNA of the CDR3 is TGTGCCTGGGAAGGACAGGGGGCCAACCACCAGTACTTC.

The J gene is TRBJ1-4, the V gene TRBV28; 8 bases match TRBD1. The V gene's germline CDR1 is MDHEN and CDR2 SYDVKM. The CDR3 extends over 14 amino acids. V lost 5 bases and J lost 8; bases outside the gene matches: 7. In DNA, the CDR3 is TGTGCCAGCAGTATGGGACAGGCCCCCGAAAAACTGTTTTTT. Amino acids: CASSMGQAPEKLFF.

This clone was seen ten or more times. CDR3: CASSLWGSGGTYEQYF. CDR3 bases: TGTGCCAGCAGCTTATGGGGTAGCGGGGGGACCTACGAGCAGTACTTC. The V gene is TRBV7-8, the J gene TRBJ2-7; TRBD2 matches at 10 bases. Trimming removed 2 bases from V and 2 bases from J; junction bases left unmatched: 6. Per the germline V gene, CDR1 is SGHVS and CDR2 is FQNEAQ. The CDR3 totals 16 residues.

The rearrangement uses TRBV7-9 and TRBJ1-4; D gene unclear. Germline V gives CDR1 SEHNR, CDR2 FQNEAQ (reference sequence). V lost 2 bases and J lost 4, with 5 bases in between. There are 13 residues in the CDR3. The DNA of the CDR3 is TGTGCCAGCAGCTTATCGGGTAATGAAAAACTGTTTTTT. It specifies CASSLSGNEKLFF.